This T cell receptor beta chain was found in a study of blood T cell repertoires in COVID-19. Across the study: Italy, Spain and the United States were the sources of the convalescent and acute COVID-19 samples. The analysed material was cDNA or gDNA that came from T cells, B-cell-depleted T cells, or PBMCs.

V shed 3 bases and J 1 base; nucleotides not matched to a gene: 1. The CDR3 runs to 16 residues. The V gene's germline CDR1 is LNHNV and CDR2 YYDKDF (reference sequence). Followed longitudinally, the Seattle patients had been enrolled during active infection. The protocol was immunoSEQ multiplex PCR, while the TCRdb copy is restricted to in-frame clones and leaves out a portion. This table holds 70,000 to 100,000 clones, around 90% found once. Input material: peripheral blood. The sequence was collected from a man between 45 and 60 years old with COVID-19, enrolled during active disease. The V gene is TRBV15, the J gene TRBJ2-2; 11 bases are shared with TRBD2. CDR3 residues: CATSRGLAVNTGELFF. DNA of the CDR3: TGTGCCACCAGCAGGGGACTAGCGGTGAACACCGGGGAGCTGTTTTTT.